These 6 T cell receptor beta chains were sequenced from one sample in a study of cytomegalovirus exposure and HLA in healthy donors. The PCR was carried out with 60 Vbeta primers and 13 Jbeta primers. Generated by immunoSEQ multiplex PCR, the TCRdb table keeps only in-frame clones and is missing some. This table has approximately 86,000 clones, 85% appearing once. The material sequenced was PBMCs. These receptors all stem from a man between 35 and 55 years old in good health and CMV-seropositive.

This clone was found once. This sequence joins TRBV5-6 and TRBJ1-3; weak D call: TRBD1 (5 bases). Trimming shortened V by 2 bases and J by 1 base, and 10 bases separated the two germline ends. This CDR3 has 15 amino acids. The germline gives CDR1 SGHDT, CDR2 YYEEEE. The CDR3 is CASSLTGGSGNTIYF. The CDR3, as DNA: TGTGCCAGCAGCTTAACCGGGGGGTCTGGAAACACCATATATTTT.

This clone was counted only a few times. CDR3 sequence reads: CASSWKMGQYNSPLHF. CDR3 DNA sequence: TGTGCCAGCAGCTGGAAGATGGGACAGTATAATTCACCCCTCCACTTT. V is TRBV7-2 and J is TRBJ1-6; 7 bases are shared with TRBD1. Germline V CDR1 and CDR2: SGHTA, FQGNSA. The CDR3 has 16 amino acids. The V and J ends lost 4 bases and 4 bases, in that order; junction bases with no gene match: 7.

The CDR3: CASSLGGGNTEAFF. The CDR3 nucleotides read TGTGCCAGCAGCTTAGGGGGTGGAAACACTGAAGCTTTCTTT. The rearrangement links TRBV5-8 to TRBJ1-1; maybe TRBD1 (6 bases). Germline assignment: CDR1 SGHTS and CDR2 YDEGEE. The germline V and J ends were trimmed by 2 bases and 2 bases, with 10 bases remaining between them. CDR3 length equals 14 residues. Using reference TRBV5-8 and TRBJ1-1 for the parts outside the CDR3, the full variable domain is EAGVTQSPTHLIKTRGQQATLRCSPISGHTSVYWYQQALGLGLQFLLWYDEGEERNRGNFPPRFSGRQFPNYSSELNVNALELEDSALYLCASSLGGGNTEAFFGQGTRLTVV.

The chain links TRBV6-1 to TRBJ1-4; TRBD1 agrees at 8 bases. After removal of 5 bases from V and 6 bases from J, the junction contained 5 bases not matched to a gene. Germline values: CDR1 MNHNS, CDR2 SASEGT. This CDR3 is 14 amino acids long. In nucleotides, the CDR3 is TGTGCCAGCAGTACCAGGGGGCGGTATGAAAAACTGTTTTTT. This translates into CASSTRGRYEKLFF.

The rearrangement joins TRBV29-1 to TRBJ1-3, with unresolved D. V was pared by 4 bases and J by 1 base, with 5 bases between. The CDR3 has 12 amino acids. The germline V gene has CDR1 SQVTM and CDR2 ANQGSEA. The CDR3 sequence is CSVARSGNTIYF. CDR3 DNA: TGCAGCGTTGCCCGGTCTGGAAACACCATATATTTT. The whole variable domain, filled in from reference TRBV29-1 and TRBJ1-3, reads SAVISQKPSRDICQRGTSLTIQCQVDSQVTMMFWYRQQPGQSLTLIATANQGSEATYESGFVIDKFPISRPNLTFSTLTVSNMSPEDSSIYLCSVARSGNTIYFGEGSWLTVV.

The genes are TRBV19 and TRBJ2-3, with a tentative D call TRBD2 (6 bases). V was shortened by 2 bases and J by 5 bases, with 8 bases between the two germline ends. In germline, CDR1 is LNHDA, CDR2 SQIVND (reference sequence). CDR3 length: 13 residues. CDR3 in amino acids: CASSITAGDTQYF. CDR3 nucleotide sequence: TGTGCCAGTAGTATAACAGCGGGAGATACGCAGTATTTT.